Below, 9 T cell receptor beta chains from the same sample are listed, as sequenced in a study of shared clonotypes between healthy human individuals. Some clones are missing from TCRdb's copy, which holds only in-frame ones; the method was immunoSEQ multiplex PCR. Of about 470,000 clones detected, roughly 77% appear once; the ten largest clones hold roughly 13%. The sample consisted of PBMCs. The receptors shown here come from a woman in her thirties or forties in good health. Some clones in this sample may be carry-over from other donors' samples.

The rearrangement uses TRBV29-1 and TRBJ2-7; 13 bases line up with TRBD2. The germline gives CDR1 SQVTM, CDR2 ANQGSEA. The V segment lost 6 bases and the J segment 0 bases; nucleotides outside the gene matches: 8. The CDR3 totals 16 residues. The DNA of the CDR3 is TGCAGCGTCTCCGGGACTAGCGGGATTGGCTCCTACGAGCAGTACTTC. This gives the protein CSVSGTSGIGSYEQYF.

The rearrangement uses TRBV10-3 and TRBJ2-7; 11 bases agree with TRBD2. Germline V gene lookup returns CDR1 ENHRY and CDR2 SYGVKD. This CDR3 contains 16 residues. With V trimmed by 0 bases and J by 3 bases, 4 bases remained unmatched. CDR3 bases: TGTGCCATCAGTGAGTCTATAACTAGCGGGAGCTACGAGCAGTACTTC. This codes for CAISESITSGSYEQYF.

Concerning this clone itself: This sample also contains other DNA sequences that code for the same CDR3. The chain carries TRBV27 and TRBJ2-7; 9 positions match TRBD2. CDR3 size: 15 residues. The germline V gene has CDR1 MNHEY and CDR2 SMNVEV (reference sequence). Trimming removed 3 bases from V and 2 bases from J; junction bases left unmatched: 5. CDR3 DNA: TGTGCCAGCAGTTTGTTGGCGGGAGGGCCCTACGAGCAGTACTTC. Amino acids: CASSLLAGGPYEQYF.

CDR3 sequence: CASSLPTTGYNEQFF. The CDR3, as DNA: TGCGCCAGCAGCCTCCCGACTACAGGCTACAATGAGCAGTTCTTC. The V call is TRBV5-1, the J call TRBJ2-1; D may correspond to TRBD1 or TRBD2 (5 bases each). Germline loops: CDR1 SGHRS, CDR2 YFSETQ. The germline V and J ends were trimmed by 4 bases and 3 bases, with 14 bases remaining between them. The CDR3 totals 15 residues.

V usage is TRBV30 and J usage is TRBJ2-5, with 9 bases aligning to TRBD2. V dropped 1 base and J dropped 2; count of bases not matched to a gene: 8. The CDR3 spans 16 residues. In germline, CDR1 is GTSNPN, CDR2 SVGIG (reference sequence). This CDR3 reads CAWSGDSGGHQETQYF. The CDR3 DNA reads TGTGCCTGGAGTGGGGATAGCGGGGGCCATCAAGAGACCCAGTACTTC.

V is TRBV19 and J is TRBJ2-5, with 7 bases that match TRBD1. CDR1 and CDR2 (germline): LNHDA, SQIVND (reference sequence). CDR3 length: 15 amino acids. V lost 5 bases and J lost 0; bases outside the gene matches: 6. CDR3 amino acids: CASSPGQTYQETQYF. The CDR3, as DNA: TGTGCCAGTAGTCCGGGACAGACGTACCAAGAGACCCAGTACTTC.

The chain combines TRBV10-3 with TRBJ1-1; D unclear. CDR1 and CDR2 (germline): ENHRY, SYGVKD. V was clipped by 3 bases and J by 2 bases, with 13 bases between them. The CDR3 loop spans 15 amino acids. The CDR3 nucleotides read TGTGCCATCAGTGAAGGTCTTACCTTAAACACTGAAGCTTTCTTT. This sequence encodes CAISEGLTLNTEAFF.

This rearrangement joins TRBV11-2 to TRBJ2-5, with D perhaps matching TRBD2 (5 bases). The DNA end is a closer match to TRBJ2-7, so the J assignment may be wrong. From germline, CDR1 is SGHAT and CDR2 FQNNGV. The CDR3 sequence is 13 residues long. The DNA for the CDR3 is TGTGCCAGCAGCTTAGGCCAGACTAACGAGCAGTACTTC. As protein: CASSLGQTNEQYF.

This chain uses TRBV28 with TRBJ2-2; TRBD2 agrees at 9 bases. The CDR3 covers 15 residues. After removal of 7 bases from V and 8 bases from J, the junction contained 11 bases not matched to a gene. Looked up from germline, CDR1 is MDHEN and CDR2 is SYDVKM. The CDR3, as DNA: TGTGCCAGCACCGCCCAGATAGCGGGAGTGGGGGAGCTGTTTTTT. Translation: CASTAQIAGVGELFF. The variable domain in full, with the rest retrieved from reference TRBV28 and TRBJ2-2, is DVKVTQSSRYLVKRTGEKVFLECVQDMDHENMFWYRQDPGLGLRLIYFSYDVKMKEKGDIPEGYSVSREKKERFSLILESASTNQTSMYLCASTAQIAGVGELFFGEGSRLTVL.